These 19 T cell receptor beta chains were sequenced from one sample in a study of T cells in women clearing cervical HPV infection. Clones were sequenced by immunoSEQ multiplex PCR, and TCRdb holds only the in-frame ones, with some missing. The table for this sample gives around 22,000 clones. The sample taken for sequencing was blood buffy coat. Every receptor here comes from a woman between 18 and 75 years old with a cervical HPV16 infection that either progressed to CIN3+ or cleared (not recorded which).

Comment on this clone: From the germline J gene comes the end of the CDR3, since the read stops 3 residues before it. The chain is built from TRBV5-6 and TRBJ2-7; TRBD2 might be the D (6 bases). Trimming removed 0 bases at V and 2 bases at J, with 12 bases between. The CDR3 runs to 15 residues. The germline V gene has CDR1 SGHDT and CDR2 YYEEEE. The sequenced CDR3 bases are TGTGCCAGCAGCTTGGTAGCGGACTCCACCTACGAG. Its translation: CASSLVADSTYE. The whole CDR3 region reads CASSLVADSTYEQYF. Filled out from reference TRBV5-6 and TRBJ2-7, the complete variable domain reads DAGVTQSPTHLIKTRGQQVTLRCSPKSGHDTVSWYQQALGQGPQFIFQYYEEEERQRGNFPDRFSGHQFPNYSSELNVNALLLGDSALYLCASSLVADSTYEQYFGPGTRLTVT.

CDR3 residues: CASSTQDRGKETQYF. The CDR3 bases that were read are TGCGCCAGCAGCACTCAAGACAGGGGGAAAGAGACC. The genes are TRBV5-1 and TRBJ2-5, with 9 bases that match TRBD1. The read terminates 3 residues ahead of where the CDR3 ends, so the germline J gene completes it. CDR3 size: 15 residues. V gave up 4 bases and J gave up 3 bases; unmatched junction bases: 7. Germline CDR1 SGHRS, CDR2 YFSETQ.

With regard to this clone: The read ends 3 residues shy of where the CDR3 ends; the end is completed using the germline J gene. This sequence joins TRBV20-1 and TRBJ1-1, with TRBD1 identical over 9 bases. This CDR3 has 13 amino acids. Germline values: CDR1 DFQATT, CDR2 SNEGSKA (reference sequence). The sequenced part of the CDR3 DNA is TGCAGTGGGCAGTGGGACAGGGTATCGTCA. Protein: CSGQWDRVSS. The CDR3 in its entirety is CSGQWDRVSSAFF.

Concerning this clone: The sequence runs out 3 residues before the end of the CDR3; the remainder is reconstructed from the germline J gene. This chain joins TRBV5-1 and TRBJ2-2; 10 nucleotides agree with TRBD2. From germline, CDR1 is SGHRS and CDR2 YFSETQ. With 0 bases clipped from V and 1 base from J, the junction kept 6 bases outside the gene matches. This CDR3 has 18 amino acids. The CDR3 sequence: CASSLGQTSGLNTGELFF. The DNA read from the CDR3 is TGCGCCAGCAGCTTGGGGCAGACTAGCGGGCTGAACACCGGGGAG.

In the case of this clone: The read stops 3 residues short of the end of the CDR3; the missing end is completed from the germline J gene. V gene TRBV18 combines with J gene TRBJ2-4, with no clear D. The germline gives CDR1 KGHSH, CDR2 LQKENI. The V gene lost 0 bases and the J gene lost 2 bases, with 8 bases spanning the gap. This CDR3 is built from 15 residues. The CDR3 loop reads CASSPPSQTKNIQYF. Partial CDR3 DNA: TGTGCCAGCTCACCACCGTCTCAGACCAAAAACATT. Based on the CDR3 plus reference TRBV18 and TRBJ2-4, the full variable domain is NAGVMQNPRHLVRRRGQEARLRCSPMKGHSHVYWYRQLPEEGLKFMVYLQKENIIDESGMPKERFSAEFPKEGPSILRIQQVVRGDSAAYFCASSPPSQTKNIQYFGAGTRLSVL.

On this clone itself: Read sequence stops 3 residues before the CDR3 end, and the germline J gene provides the missing end. The chain is built from TRBV5-6 and TRBJ2-1; 10 nucleotides align to TRBD2. V lost 1 base, J lost 8 bases, and 6 bases stayed unmatched. The germline V gene has CDR1 SGHDT and CDR2 YYEEEE. The length of the CDR3 is 15 residues. The CDR3 DNA, read in part, is TGTGCCAGCAGCTTGATAATAGCGGGAGGCTATGAG. It codes for CASSLIIAGGYE. The whole CDR3 protein is CASSLIIAGGYEQFF.

Turning to this clone: The read finishes 3 residues shy of the CDR3 end, and the germline J gene is used to complete it. The chain couples TRBV20-1 to TRBJ1-2, with 9 nucleotides matching TRBD1. V was clipped by 6 bases and J by 2 bases; unmatched bases: 10. The CDR3 loop spans 15 amino acids. The germline V gene has CDR1 DFQATT and CDR2 SNEGSKA (reference sequence). This chain's CDR3 is CSALTRTGANYGYTF. Incomplete CDR3 DNA: TGCAGTGCCCTTACCCGGACAGGGGCCAACTATGGC.

Of note for this clone: Read coverage stops 3 residues before the CDR3 terminus; the germline J gene supplies the remainder. The V and J genes are TRBV9 and TRBJ1-4; a weak D match, TRBD1 (5 bases). V was trimmed by 3 bases and J by 4 bases, leaving 10 bases between them. The CDR3 runs 14 residues. Germline V gives CDR1 SGDLS, CDR2 YYNGEE. CDR3 bases read: TGTGCCAGCAGCGCCGGAGGGGATAATGAAAAA. Its protein product is CASSAGGDNEK. The full CDR3 is CASSAGGDNEKLFF.

Worth noting for this clone: The sequenced fragment ends 3 residues before the CDR3 boundary, so the rest is inferred from the germline J gene. The V gene is TRBV20-1, the J gene TRBJ2-1, with D possibly matching TRBD2 (6 bases). Germline V CDR1 and CDR2: DFQATT, SNEGSKA (reference sequence). Trimming took off 3 bases at V and 2 bases at J, with 17 bases between the two ends. The CDR3 has 16 amino acids. The part of the CDR3 DNA that was read is TGCAGTGCTAGTGGGGACTCACCTACCACCTACAATGAG. It specifies CSASGDSPTTYNE. Given in full, the CDR3 is CSASGDSPTTYNEQFF.

Remarks on this clone: The missing CDR3 end, 3 residues past where the read stops, is filled in from the germline J gene. V gene TRBV7-9 combines with J gene TRBJ1-3; D perhaps matches TRBD1 (6 bases). Germline V gene sequence: CDR1 SEHNR, CDR2 FQNEAQ (reference sequence). Trimming removed 7 bases from V and 1 base from J, with 14 bases in between. This CDR3 has 15 amino acids. CDR3 bases read: TGTGCCAGCACCGTAGGGGGGGGATCTGGAAACACC. It specifies CASTVGGGSGNT. The full CDR3 sequence reads CASTVGGGSGNTIYF.

With regard to this clone: From the germline J gene comes the end of the CDR3, since the read stops 3 residues before it. The chain carries TRBV19 and TRBJ1-4; 8 nucleotides line up with TRBD1. The CDR3 consists of 15 residues. Unmatched junction bases numbered 8, after V lost 3 bases and J lost 8 bases. Germline values: CDR1 LNHDA, CDR2 SQIVND (reference sequence). The chain's CDR3 is CASSIQTGGSEKLFF. The CDR3 bases that were read are TGTGCCAGTAGTATCCAAACAGGGGGTAGCGAAAAA.

In regard to this clone: The read stops 3 residues short of the end of the CDR3; the missing end is completed from the germline J gene. The rearrangement links TRBV10-3 to TRBJ1-1, with 7 bases matching TRBD1. The CDR3 is made up of 14 amino acids. Trimming at V came to 6 bases and at J to 1 base, leaving 5 bases not matched to a gene. CDR1 and CDR2 (germline): ENHRY, SYGVKD. The DNA read from the CDR3 is TGTGCCATCAGATCACAGGGGTCGAACACTGAA. Encoded protein: CAIRSQGSNTE. Given in full, the CDR3 is CAIRSQGSNTEAFF.

Concerning this clone itself: The read comes to an end 3 residues before the CDR3 does, leaving the germline J gene to fill in the end. The chain couples TRBV6-2 or TRBV6-3 to TRBJ2-3; 9 bases align to TRBD2. V gave up 8 bases and J gave up 3 bases; unmatched junction bases: 3. The CDR3 spans 13 residues. From germline, CDR1 is MNHEY and CDR2 SVGEGT. The chain's CDR3 is CASALAGTDTQYF. The sequenced part of the CDR3 DNA is TGTGCCAGCGCTCTAGCGGGGACAGATACG.

For this clone: The read halts 3 residues ahead of the CDR3 end, with the missing end drawn from the germline J gene. The chain employs TRBV7-3 and TRBJ2-3; 8 nucleotides match TRBD2. The CDR3 spans 15 residues. The J segment lost 2 bases and the V segment lost 5 bases, leaving 6 bases of the junction unmatched. CDR1 and CDR2 (germline): SGHTA, FQGTGA. CDR3 DNA (partial): TGTGCCAGCAGCCCTACTAGCGGCTACACAGATACG. Amino acid sequence: CASSPTSGYTDT. The full CDR3 is CASSPTSGYTDTQYF.

CDR3 DNA, as far as it was read: TGTGCCAGCACTCAGGATTCCTACGAG. Translation gives CASTQDSYE. The CDR3 as a whole reads CASTQDSYEQYF. V and J are TRBV2 and TRBJ2-7, with D unresolved. The CDR3 goes on 3 residues after the read ends, and that part is filled in from the germline J gene. This CDR3 spans 12 amino acids. The V end lost 7 bases, the J end lost 1 base, and 8 bases lay between the germline ends. Per the germline V gene, CDR1 is SNHLY and CDR2 is FYNNEI.

As concerns this clone: The read terminates 3 residues ahead of where the CDR3 ends, so the germline J gene completes it. The rearrangement uses TRBV5-1 and TRBJ2-1, with 10 bases matching TRBD2. CDR3 length: 16 amino acids. The germline V gene encodes CDR1 SGHRS and CDR2 YFSETQ. Trimming removed 4 bases from V and 4 bases from J; junction bases left unmatched: 8. CDR3 DNA (partial): TGCGCCAGCAGCCTTCTAGCGGGAGATCGATACAATGAG. Amino acids: CASSLLAGDRYNE. From start to end, the CDR3 is CASSLLAGDRYNEQFF. The whole variable domain, filled in from reference TRBV5-1 and TRBJ2-1, reads KAGVTQTPRYLIKTRGQQVTLSCSPISGHRSVSWYQQTPGQGLQFLFEYFSETQRNKGNFPGRFSGRQFSNSRSEMNVSTLELGDSALYLCASSLLAGDRYNEQFFGPGTRLTVL.

About this clone itself: The read ends 3 residues early relative to the CDR3; the germline J gene fills the gap. The chain joins TRBV6-2 or TRBV6-3 to TRBJ2-1; D remains unclear. This CDR3 contains 12 residues. Germline V CDR1 and CDR2: MNHEY, SVGEGT. Trimming left V 2 bases short and J 7 bases short, with 6 bases between. The sequenced CDR3 bases are TGTGCCAGCAGTTACCCCCGGAATGAG. It encodes CASSYPRNE. The entire CDR3 protein is CASSYPRNEQFF.

On this clone itself: The read stops 3 residues short of the end of the CDR3; the missing end is completed from the germline J gene. The chain has TRBV19 and TRBJ1-3; D is perhaps TRBD1 (5 bases). V dropped 10 bases and J dropped 2 bases, with 9 bases sitting between them. CDR3 length: 12 residues. Germline V lookup: CDR1 LNHDA, CDR2 SQIVND (reference sequence). The CDR3 region is CATRGAGNTIYF. The covered CDR3 bases are TGTGCCACGCGGGGGGCTGGAAACACC.

About this clone itself: At one end the junction does not follow the germline gene, possibly because of a read error. The CDR3 end lies 3 residues beyond the end of the read and is filled in from the germline J gene. The chain recombines TRBV7-9 with TRBJ2-7, with a tentative D call TRBD2 (5 bases). This CDR3 region has 14 residues. CDR1 is SEHNR, CDR2 FQNEAQ, per germline (reference sequence). This CDR3 reads CSSSEEGLPPEQYF. The DNA read from the CDR3 is TGTTCCAGCAGCGAAGAGGGCCTACCTCCCGAG.